Shown below are 6 T cell receptor beta chains from a single sample sequenced in a study of T-cell reconstitution after alpha-beta-depleted transplantation in children. As it was prepared, the TCRbeta library received unique molecular identifiers. TCRdb re-called the PCR reads with MiXCR, one entry per CDR3 protein. Among about 610,000 distinct CDR3 sequences listed, about 11% were seen once. The specimen comprised PBMCs from the stem cell graft donor, sampled from the stem cell graft. The receptor set was obtained from a human donor who donated a stem cell graft to a child with acute myeloid leukemia.

A few counts support this clonotype. An end of the junction differs from the germline gene, which may be a read error. The rearrangement links TRBV12-3 or TRBV12-4 to TRBJ2-7; D possibly corresponds to TRBD2 (5 bases). The CDR3 consists of 14 residues. The CDR3, as DNA: TGTGCCAGCAGTTTGAGTGGGAGCTCCGACGAGCAGTACTTC. This translates into CASSLSGSSDEQYF.

This clonotype was observed at least ten times. V gene TRBV7-9 combines with J gene TRBJ2-1; possibly TRBD2 for D (5 bases). The V and J ends lost 1 base and 6 bases respectively, with 7 bases between them. Looked up from germline, CDR1 is SEHNR and CDR2 is FQNEAQ (reference sequence). CDR3 size: 13 residues. CDR3 region: CASSLGAGNEQFF. The CDR3 nucleotides are TGTGCCAGCAGCTTAGGGGCGGGCAATGAGCAGTTCTTC.

This clonotype showed up just a few times. This chain connects TRBV7-3 to TRBJ2-3; 7 bases line up with TRBD2. With V trimmed by 4 bases and J by 2 bases, 6 bases remained unmatched. Germline CDR1 is SGHTA and CDR2 is FQGTGA. This CDR3 has 15 amino acids. For the CDR3, the DNA is TGTGCCAGCAGCTCCTTAGCGGGTCCCACAGATACGCAGTATTTT. It translates to CASSSLAGPTDTQYF.

The genes are TRBV20-1 and TRBJ2-3; TRBD2 matches 7 bases. J lost 0 bases, V lost 1 base, and 13 bases had no gene match. This CDR3 has 18 residues. The germline V gene encodes CDR1 DFQATT and CDR2 SNEGSKA (reference sequence). CDR3 region: CSARGLSSGSPSTDTQYF. The DNA for the CDR3 is TGCAGTGCTAGAGGTTTGTCTAGCGGCTCGCCTAGCACAGATACGCAGTATTTT.

In the case of this clonotype: A clone one base away is much larger, so this may be a read error. V gene TRBV6-2 or TRBV6-3 combines with J gene TRBJ2-6; D not certain. Germline V lookup: CDR1 MNHEY, CDR2 SVGEGT. The germline V and J ends were trimmed by 7 bases and 4 bases, with 8 bases remaining between them. CDR3 size: 13 residues. Written as DNA, the CDR3 is TGTGCCAGCATGCGGAAGGGGGCCAACGTCCTGACTTTC. Its protein product is CASMRKGANVLTF.

J is TRBJ2-2 and V is TRBV19; no definite D call. Looked up from germline, CDR1 is LNHDA and CDR2 is SQIVND (reference sequence). The CDR3 consists of 13 residues. The V end lost 3 bases, the J end lost 3 bases, and 5 bases lay between the germline ends. The CDR3 here is CASSILDTGELFF. CDR3 DNA sequence: TGTGCCAGTAGTATCCTAGACACCGGGGAGCTGTTTTTT. The full variable domain, rest sourced from reference TRBV19 and TRBJ2-2, is DGGITQSPKYLFRKEGQNVTLSCEQNLNHDAMYWYRQDPGQGLRLIYYSQIVNDFQKGDIAEGYSVSREKKESFPLTVTSAQKNPTAFYLCASSILDTGELFFGEGSRLTVL.